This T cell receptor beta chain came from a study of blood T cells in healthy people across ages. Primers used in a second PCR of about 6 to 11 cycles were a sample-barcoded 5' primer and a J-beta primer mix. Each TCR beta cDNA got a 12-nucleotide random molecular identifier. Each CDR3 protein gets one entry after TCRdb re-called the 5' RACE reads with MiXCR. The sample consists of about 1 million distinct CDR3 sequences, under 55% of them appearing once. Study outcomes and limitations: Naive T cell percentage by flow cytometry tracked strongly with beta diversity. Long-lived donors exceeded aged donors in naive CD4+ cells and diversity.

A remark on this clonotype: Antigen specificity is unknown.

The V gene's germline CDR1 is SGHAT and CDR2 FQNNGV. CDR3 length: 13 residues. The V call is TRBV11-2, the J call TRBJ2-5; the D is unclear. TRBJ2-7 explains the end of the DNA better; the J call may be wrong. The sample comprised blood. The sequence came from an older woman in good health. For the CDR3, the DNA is TGTGCCAGCAGCTTCGATGCCCTTAGCGAGCAGTACTTC. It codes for CASSFDALSEQYF.